This T cell receptor beta chain was sequenced during a study of response to subunit inactivated influenza vaccine. Study-wide findings and caveats: The authors suggested that few new T cells are recruited per seasonal influenza vaccination.

TCRdb re-analysed the RT-PCR reads in MiXCR, keeping a single row per CDR3 protein. The data contain 500,000 to 600,000 distinct CDR3 sequences, 6% to 9% of them singletons. Only a few counts were recorded for this clonotype. What it recognizes is unknown. The germline V gene has CDR1 DFQATT and CDR2 SNEGSKA (reference sequence). The CDR3 loop spans 17 amino acids. J was trimmed by 0 bases and V by 5 bases; bases with no gene match: 10. The TCR originated in a man aged 50-75 years who received an inactivated influenza vaccine. The specimen comprised PBMCs from blood, sampled roughly 24 months after vaccination. The gene calls are TRBV20-1 and TRBJ2-3; 11 bases line up with TRBD2. The CDR3 region is CSAFTSGSNPSTDTQYF. CDR3 nucleotide sequence: TGCAGTGCTTTTACTAGCGGGAGTAACCCTAGCACAGATACGCAGTATTTT.